The next 21 T cell receptor beta chains were all read from a single sample in a study of identifying expanded T cells in peripheral blood. Profiling relied on immunoSEQ multiplex PCR, and the TCRdb table lists in-frame clones only, not all of them. Among approximately 92,000 clones listed, 70% to 90% were seen once. The sequenced sample consisted of blood. The receptors derive from a person aged 18-70 years in good health.

The chain recombines TRBV5-4 with TRBJ1-4; D not resolved. This CDR3 is built from 14 residues. Germline values: CDR1 SGHNT, CDR2 YYREEE (reference sequence). V lost 2 bases to trimming and J lost 0 bases, with 5 bases between them. The CDR3: CASSFQATNEKLFF. DNA of the CDR3: TGTGCCAGCAGCTTCCAGGCAACTAATGAAAAACTGTTTTTT.

This chain connects TRBV10-2 to TRBJ1-6; possible D gene TRBD1, 5 bases. CDR1 is WSHSY, CDR2 SAAADI, per germline. CDR3 length: 13 residues. V lost 2 bases and J 14 bases, leaving 13 bases between the germline ends. In DNA form, the CDR3 reads TGCGCCAGCAGTGAGAGCCACGGGGCAGCCCTCCACTTT. It yields the protein CASSESHGAALHF.

This clone was observed once. The rearrangement joins TRBV27 to TRBJ2-7, with TRBD2 matching 10 bases. The CDR3 has 14 residues. V gave up 6 bases and J gave up 3 bases; unmatched junction bases: 5. Germline CDR1 reads MNHEY; CDR2 reads SMNVEV (reference sequence). The CDR3 DNA reads TGTGCCAGCAGCCATAGCGGGGGGAACTACGAGCAGTACTTC. This gives the protein CASSHSGGNYEQYF.

This chain links TRBV10-3 with TRBJ2-3; D remains unclear. The length of the CDR3 is 11 residues. Germline CDR1 is ENHRY and CDR2 is SYGVKD. V was trimmed by 6 bases and J by 2 bases, leaving 3 bases between them. CDR3 coding DNA: TGTGCCATCAGCTCCACAGATACGCAGTATTTT. Residues: CAISSTDTQYF.

The rearrangement joins TRBV6-5 to TRBJ2-5; no clear D. CDR1 is MNHEY and CDR2 is SVGAGI in the germline V gene. V lost 8 bases and J lost 5, with 18 bases in between. The CDR3 loop spans 14 amino acids. This CDR3 reads CASSHAQQKETQYF. CDR3 DNA: TGTGCCAGCTCTCACGCACAGCAAAAGGAGACCCAGTACTTC.

This rearrangement joins TRBV9 to TRBJ2-1; D call uncertain. The CDR3 contains 11 residues. Trimming shortened V by 5 bases and J by 5 bases, and 5 bases separated the two germline ends. The germline V gene encodes CDR1 SGDLS and CDR2 YYNGEE. The CDR3 region is CASRSNNEQFF. In DNA form, the CDR3 reads TGTGCCAGCAGGAGTAACAATGAGCAGTTCTTC. The variable domain in full, completed from reference TRBV9 and TRBJ2-1, reads DSGVTQTPKHLITATGQRVTLRCSPRSGDLSVYWYQQSLDQGLQFLIQYYNGEERAKGNILERFSAQQFPDLHSELNLSSLELGDSALYFCASRSNNEQFFGPGTRLTVL.

The V call is TRBV30, the J call TRBJ2-7; possibly TRBD1 for D (5 bases). V was clipped by 4 bases and J by 3 bases, with 19 bases between them. Germline V gives CDR1 GTSNPN, CDR2 SVGIG (reference sequence). CDR3 size: 15 residues. CDR3: CAWTQTGANHYEQYF. CDR3 sequence (DNA): TGTGCCTGGACCCAAACAGGAGCGAACCACTACGAGCAGTACTTC.

The J gene is TRBJ2-6, the V gene TRBV7-9; the match to TRBD1 covers 7 bases. CDR1 and CDR2 from the germline V gene are SEHNR and FQNEAQ (reference sequence). This CDR3 comprises 16 residues. The J segment lost 2 bases and the V segment lost 8 bases, leaving 9 bases of the junction unmatched. In DNA form, the CDR3 reads TGTGCCAGCTGGGACAGTCTCGGCGCTGGGGCCAACGTCCTGACTTTC. Its protein is CASWDSLGAGANVLTF.

The rearrangement links TRBV10-2 to TRBJ1-1; D perhaps matches TRBD1 (5 bases). V was pared by 7 bases and J by 1 base, with 10 bases between. CDR1 and CDR2 from the germline V gene are WSHSY and SAAADI. The CDR3 is 13 residues long. Here the CDR3 DNA reads TGCGCCAGCACCCGACAGAAGAACACTGAAGCTTTCTTT. Residues: CASTRQKNTEAFF.

The V call is TRBV4-3, the J call TRBJ2-6; TRBD1 matches at 7 bases. CDR3 length: 18 amino acids. The V gene's germline CDR1 is LGHNA and CDR2 YSLEER. Unmatched junction bases numbered 8, after V lost 0 bases and J lost 3 bases. CDR3 nucleotide sequence: TGCGCCAGCAGCCAAGATTGGGACAGACTGAATGGGGCCAACGTCCTGACTTTC. Residues: CASSQDWDRLNGANVLTF.

The chain employs TRBV6-1 and TRBJ1-2; D is possibly TRBD1 (6 bases). The CDR3 sequence is 15 residues long. The V gene's germline CDR1 is MNHNS and CDR2 SASEGT. Deletions cut 3 bases from V and 6 bases from J, with 17 bases between. CDR3 in amino acids: CASSEWDTYPHGYTF. The CDR3 coding sequence is TGTGCCAGCAGTGAGTGGGACACCTACCCCCATGGCTACACCTTC.

The V call is TRBV29-1, the J call TRBJ1-2; TRBD1 aligns across 7 bases. The ends lost 3 bases at V and 5 bases at J; junction bases unmatched: 12. Germline assignment: CDR1 SQVTM and CDR2 ANQGSEA. This CDR3 region has 15 residues. CDR3 region: CSVDDTLGTDYGYTF. The DNA for the CDR3 is TGCAGCGTTGATGATACGCTTGGGACAGATTATGGCTACACCTTC. The full variable domain, in which reference TRBV29-1 and TRBJ1-2 provide the parts outside the CDR3, is SAVISQKPSRDICQRGTSLTIQCQVDSQVTMMFWYRQQPGQSLTLIATANQGSEATYESGFVIDKFPISRPNLTFSTLTVSNMSPEDSSIYLCSVDDTLGTDYGYTFGSGTRLTVV.

V is TRBV30 and J is TRBJ1-2; D may be TRBD1 (6 bases). Deletions cut 2 bases from V and 4 bases from J, with 23 bases between. This CDR3 contains 17 residues. The germline V gene has CDR1 GTSNPN and CDR2 SVGIG (reference sequence). CDR3 amino acids: CAWSSGWEGGSPYGYTF. The CDR3 nucleotides read TGTGCCTGGAGTTCCGGCTGGGAGGGGGGTTCACCCTATGGCTACACCTTC.

The genes are TRBV25-1 and TRBJ1-4; D may be TRBD1 (5 bases). V was shortened by 2 bases and J by 5 bases, with 9 bases between the two germline ends. The CDR3 has 14 residues. Germline V gene sequence: CDR1 MGHDK, CDR2 SYGVNS. CDR3 sequence reads: CASSERGLNEKLFF. CDR3 nucleotide sequence: TGTGCCAGCAGTGAACGGGGCTTAAATGAAAAACTGTTTTTT.

The chain couples TRBV4-1 to TRBJ2-1; D assignment may be TRBD1 or TRBD2 (5 bases each). CDR3 length: 16 amino acids. CDR1 and CDR2 from the germline V gene are MGHRA and YSYEKL. Trimming stripped 1 base from V and 0 bases from J, with 10 bases between. The CDR3 sequence is CASSQVTGTSYNEQFF. The CDR3 coding sequence is TGCGCCAGCAGCCAAGTAACGGGGACCTCCTACAATGAGCAGTTCTTC.

The count of this clone is one. This chain links TRBV18 with TRBJ2-3; 10 nucleotides line up with TRBD2. The germline CDR1 and CDR2 sequences are KGHSH and LQKENI. The V gene end was trimmed by 4 bases and the J gene end by 3 bases; junction bases not matched to a gene: 4. This CDR3 region has 15 residues. The CDR3 loop is CASSQLAGMTDTQYF. DNA for the CDR3: TGTGCCAGCTCACAACTAGCGGGGATGACAGATACGCAGTATTTT. Complete variable domain (other parts from reference TRBV18 and TRBJ2-3): NAGVMQNPRHLVRRRGQEARLRCSPMKGHSHVYWYRQLPEEGLKFMVYLQKENIIDESGMPKERFSAEFPKEGPSILRIQQVVRGDSAAYFCASSQLAGMTDTQYFGPGTRLTVL.

The V call is TRBV27, the J call TRBJ2-1; weak D call: TRBD1 (6 bases). Trimming removed 7 bases from V and 1 base from J, with 17 bases in between. The CDR3 totals 16 residues. Germline V CDR1 and CDR2: MNHEY, SMNVEV (reference sequence). The CDR3 nucleotides are TGTGCCAGCACCAGCACGCCAGGGGAATCCTACAATGAGCAGTTCTTC. It encodes CASTSTPGESYNEQFF.

The rearrangement joins TRBV5-1 to TRBJ2-3; 13 bases line up with TRBD2. The J segment lost 6 bases and the V segment lost 1 base, leaving 11 bases of the junction unmatched. Germline V gives CDR1 SGHRS, CDR2 YFSETQ. The CDR3 is made up of 18 amino acids. This CDR3 is CASSLKTGTSGVRDTQYF. Here the CDR3 DNA reads TGCGCCAGCAGCTTGAAAACCGGGACTAGCGGGGTTCGGGATACGCAGTATTTT.

The chain couples TRBV5-1 to TRBJ2-1; 10 nucleotides align to TRBD2. The V segment lost 4 bases and the J segment 14 bases; nucleotides outside the gene matches: 15. The CDR3 has 15 residues. Germline CDR1 is SGHRS and CDR2 is YFSETQ. In DNA form, the CDR3 reads TGCGCCAGCAGCGCGCGCAGGACTAGCGGTTACGGGGAGTTCTTC. It codes for CASSARRTSGYGEFF.

The chain has TRBV7-9 and TRBJ2-5, with 7 nucleotides matching TRBD1. CDR1 and CDR2 (germline): SEHNR, FQNEAQ (reference sequence). Unmatched junction bases numbered 15, after V lost 6 bases and J lost 5 bases. This CDR3 contains 16 residues. CDR3: CASSPIEPGQSETQYF. The CDR3 nucleotides are TGTGCCAGCAGTCCTATAGAACCGGGACAGAGTGAGACCCAGTACTTC.

The chain combines TRBV4-3 with TRBJ1-1, with D unclear. Germline V gene data show CDR1 as LGHNA and CDR2 as YSLEER. V was pared by 2 bases and J by 8 bases, with 12 bases between. This CDR3 comprises 13 residues. CDR3 nucleotide sequence: TGCGCCAGCAGCCAAACACCGACGGCCGAAGCTTTCTTT. Amino acids: CASSQTPTAEAFF.